A single sample gave rise to the 5 T cell receptor beta chains below, sequenced in a study of shared clonotypes between healthy human individuals. Clones were read by immunoSEQ multiplex PCR, and TCRdb kept only the in-frame ones, dropping some. This table holds hundreds of thousands of clones, approximately 74% found once. The sequencing sample was made of memory CD4+ T cells sorted from blood. As for subset: CD45RA-negative fraction. Source of these receptors: a woman aged 30 to 39 in good health.

The chain joins TRBV29-1 to TRBJ2-1; the D gene is possibly TRBD2 (5 bases). CDR1 SQVTM and CDR2 ANQGSEA come from the germline V gene. V was clipped by 2 bases and J by 4 bases, with 12 bases between them. The CDR3 is made up of 14 amino acids. The CDR3 nucleotides read TGCAGCGTTGAACGGGGAACCTCTTACAATGAGCAGTTCTTC. It yields the protein CSVERGTSYNEQFF.

The rearrangement joins TRBV28 to TRBJ2-5, with D perhaps given as TRBD1 or TRBD2 (5 bases each). Trimming left V 0 bases short and J 5 bases short, with 10 bases between. The CDR3 is 14 residues long. CDR1 and CDR2 from the germline V gene are MDHEN and SYDVKM. The CDR3 DNA sequence: TGTGCCAGCAGTTTATGGAGGGGTAAGGAGACCCAGTACTTC. Translating it yields CASSLWRGKETQYF.

The chain couples TRBV27 to TRBJ1-2, with D unresolved. In germline, CDR1 is MNHEY, CDR2 SMNVEV (reference sequence). Trimming shortened V by 4 bases and J by 0 bases, and 12 bases separated the two germline ends. The CDR3 has 15 amino acids. In DNA form, the CDR3 reads TGTGCCAGCAGTTCCCTCTCCCAGCCTAACTATGGCTACACCTTC. Translated, it gives CASSSLSQPNYGYTF.

This clone has just a few counts. CDR3 protein: CASGGGTNTEAFF. CDR3 DNA sequence: TGTGCCAGCGGGGGCGGGACCAACACTGAAGCTTTCTTT. The chain combines TRBV7-9 with TRBJ1-1; D may be TRBD1 (6 bases). This CDR3 is built from 13 residues. Germline V CDR1 and CDR2: SEHNR, FQNEAQ (reference sequence). V shed 8 bases and J shed 2 bases, with 12 bases lying between them.

Points on this clone: At the DNA level, this CDR3 is encoded by other sequences in the same sample as well. The rearrangement uses TRBV28 and TRBJ2-6, with D hard to call. V lost 3 bases to trimming and J lost 2 bases, with 2 bases between them. Germline CDR1 is MDHEN and CDR2 is SYDVKM. The CDR3 runs to 13 residues. Here the CDR3 reads CASSLAGANVLTF. In DNA form, the CDR3 reads TGTGCCAGCAGTTTGGCTGGGGCCAACGTCCTGACTTTC. The full variable domain, completed using reference TRBV28 and TRBJ2-6, is DVKVTQSSRYLVKRTGEKVFLECVQDMDHENMFWYRQDPGLGLRLIYFSYDVKMKEKGDIPEGYSVSREKKERFSLILESASTNQTSMYLCASSLAGANVLTFGAGSRLTVL.